This TCR beta chain was sequenced in a study of vaccination and CD4 T cells after COVID-19 (dated by TCRdb to between 2022 and 2023). With regard to the full study: Convalescent patients had a positive SARS-CoV-2 result on nasal swab PCR, and of these patients, fewer than ten had mild disease and one had severe disease. The convalescent cohort comprised six males and four females, including two Hispanic individuals, seven Caucasians, two Asians and one multiracial person. Participants got two doses of the Pfizer-BioNTech BNT162b2 vaccine (n=8) or two doses of the Moderna mRNA-1273 vaccine (n=2). Post-COVID blood samples were collected from convalescent patients a median of around 96 days after diagnosis, with a range of about 30 to 170 days. Post-vaccine blood samples were taken a median of 72 days after the second vaccine dose, with a range of about 13 to 250 days. The cultures were stimulated with overlapping spike peptide pools from SARS-CoV-2 and from the common cold coronaviruses HCoV-NL63, HCoV-OC43 and HCoV-229E. Control cultures received a CEFX viral epitope pool as the positive control, an HIV-1 Nef peptide pool as the negative control, or no peptide. In roughly eleven COVID-19 convalescent patients and a handful of infection-naive healthy vaccine recipients, the spike-specific CD4+ TCR repertoire before mRNA vaccination was compared with the repertoire after mRNA vaccination. Results the study describes overall, beyond this receptor: The median number of SARS-CoV-2-reactive clonotypes rose from around 20 after infection to 38 after vaccination, but the change was not significant. Nearly all vaccine-specific clones in convalescent patients (304 of 307) were mono-reactive for SARS-CoV-2 spike rather than cross-reactive with common cold coronaviruses. Relatively few convalescent patients were included in the study, and early timepoints after natural infection were not analyzed. In convalescent patients, a median roughly 87% of post-vaccine SARS-CoV-2-reactive clones were detected only after vaccination, suggesting vaccine-specific priming.

V loses 3 bases, J loses 5 bases, and the germline ends lie 10 bases apart. The germline V gene encodes CDR1 MNHEY and CDR2 SVGAGI. The CDR3 runs 13 residues from the cysteine to the phenylalanine. The entry retains the CDR3 DNA only, 39 bases that are in frame from base 1. Libraries were constructed by PCR. TCR sequencing of DNA from cultured CD4+ T cells used the Oncomine TCR Beta short-read assay at the Johns Hopkins FTIC core. The QIAamp micro DNA kit was used to extract genomic DNA from the cultured CD4+ T cells. The Oncomine TCR Beta libraries from cultured CD4+ T cells were pooled using unique dual indexes and then sequenced on an Illumina iSeq 100. Concerning the study's data processing: Non-productive sequences were removed, and CDR3s that did not start with C, did not end with F or W, or were shorter than 7 amino acids were discarded. Antigen-specific clonotypes were identified with the MANAFEST web application by comparing peptide-stimulated wells with reference and other culture wells. Positive clones required FDR below 0.05, an odds ratio above 5, and productive frequency above 0.1% in at least two of three replicate wells. Cross-reactive clonotypes were defined as significantly expanded in both SARS-CoV-2 spike wells and at least one common cold coronavirus spike condition. CDR3 homology was assessed with Levenshtein distances (stringdist) and unrooted phylogenetic trees (ape) in R version 3.6.1. In-frame beta chains were kept once TCRdb had trimmed the public reads at Q25 with fastp and called clones with MiXCR. Rows with one shared CDR3 protein collapse into an entry with the most common genes and DNA. Clone size and V and J calls follow TCRdb, not the original study. For this sample there are about 21,000 distinct CDR3 sequences; 70% appear just once. The ten largest clones capture roughly 8.7% of the sample.

This clonotype was seen once. This receptor's antigen is unknown. No much larger clone exists at a distance of one base, and base qualities are not known. Single-read evidence is weak. The label giving this sample's treatment or condition can be read as: roughly 10-day PBMC culture with coronavirus spike peptide pools or control peptides (ViraFEST assay). To expand antigen-specific T cells with peptide pools and then pick out the expanded clonotypes through TCR sequencing, the study relied on the ViraFEST assay. The positive SARS-CoV-2 PCR tests of the convalescent patients were dated from March to December 2020, before the Alpha, Beta and Delta variants emerged in the United States. Each well held approximately 2 million PBMCs cultured in IMDM containing approximately 5% human AB serum and approximately 9.1 IU/ml IL-2, with 8.5 to 10 ug/ml peptide pools added. Half of the culture medium was replaced with fresh IL-2-containing medium on days 3 and 7. After ten to eleven days of culture, CD4+ T cells were isolated by negative selection using the EasySep CD4+ T cell isolation kit. Ficoll-Paque Plus gradient centrifugation was used to isolate PBMCs from whole blood, and the isolated PBMCs were then either used fresh or cryopreserved at -140C. In general, triplicate wells were set up for every culture condition.

The source of this sequence is a human donor who had recovered from COVID-19. Recombination joined TRBV6-5 with TRBJ1-2; the D segment cannot be called with confidence. The sample was CD4+ T cells from blood, cultured in vitro. The CDR3 has the sequence CASSYRARYGYTF. The nucleotides are TGTGCCAGCAGTTATAGGGCGAGATATGGCTACACCTTC.